The clone carrying this TCR beta chain was counted a few times. This sample was taken from a study of patients and donors after allogeneic stem cell transplantation. TCRdb re-called the RT-PCR reads with MiXCR, one entry per CDR3 protein. Found here are 390,000 or so distinct CDR3 sequences, approximately 16% of them singletons; the top ten hold less than 8.5%. V dropped 5 bases and J dropped 5 bases, with 19 bases sitting between them. The length of the CDR3 is 15 residues. Germline CDR1 and CDR2: SGHRS and YFSETQ. Sequencing was carried out using blood, either unsorted or a sorted T cell fraction (not recorded which). The V and J genes are TRBV5-1 and TRBJ1-1; no clear D. The TCR sequence derives from a human donor who was either an allogeneic HSCT recipient or a stem cell or donor lymphocyte infusion donor (not recorded which). It is not recorded whose cells these are; they may come from a transplant donor. CDR3 residues: CASRTERVMGTEAFF. For the CDR3, the DNA is TGCGCCAGCAGGACCGAGAGGGTAATGGGGACTGAAGCTTTCTTT.